This T cell receptor (beta chain) was recovered during a study of patients with pleural tuberculosis. This clonotype was seen repeatedly, ten times or more. Via MiXCR, TCRdb re-called the reads, giving one row per CDR3 protein. The profile shows around 50,000 distinct CDR3 sequences, 6% to 9.5% of them singletons. Germline-derived CDR1 and CDR2 are SGHAT and FQDESV (reference sequence). Trimming removed 1 base from V and 3 bases from J; junction bases left unmatched: 6. The CDR3 is 16 amino acids. This sequence joins TRBV11-1 and TRBJ2-3, with 8 bases fitting TRBD2. This sequence originates from a human donor with pleural tuberculosis. The CDR3 reads CASSLGSGRGTDTQYF. CDR3 bases: TGTGCCAGCAGCTTAGGCAGCGGGAGAGGGACAGATACGCAGTATTTT.